A single T cell receptor beta chain is shown here with its context. This clone was seen more than once but under ten times. Its antigen remains unidentified. Within one base of it there is no much larger clone, and no base qualities were kept. At the junction V is shortened by 2 bases and J by 3 bases; bases outside the gene matches: 1. Its CDR3 holds 14 amino acids, cysteine through phenylalanine. The sequence is cut down to CDR3 DNA, 42 bases in frame from base 1. As encoded in the germline V gene (reference sequence), CDR1 is SGHNT while CDR2 is YYREEE. The source of the sample is a study of cytomegalovirus exposure and HLA in healthy donors (dated by TCRdb to 2015 to 2018). Background on the whole study: According to an earlier analysis of 587 of the donors, some 180 million T cells yielded over 90 million unique TCR beta sequences and approximately 300 Gb of sequence data. HLA typing included class I and class II loci at four-digit resolution. Among 398 genotyped donors of the cohort, an average of around 250,000 unique TCR beta nucleotide sequences was sequenced per donor, of which about 18% were non-productive. A later analysis re-analyzed previously published TCR beta repertoires from 550 to 700 donors and added high-resolution HLA genotyping to study TCR occurrence patterns. Alongside the repertoire data, information on donor age, sex, ethnicity and CMV serostatus was compiled. In the later analysis, no new phenotypic data were used to find candidate immune exposures; instead, reliance was placed on TCR beta sequences and their occurrence across donors. The study used immunosequencing to profile the T cell repertoires of several hundred subjects and linked those repertoires to cytomegalovirus serostatus. Because of strong linkage in the cohort, roughly five DR-DQ haplotypes were treated as single units for association and clustering. An earlier analysis of approximately 640 of the donors applied high-throughput TCR beta sequencing to assess whether each TCR beta V gene segment acted as functional or pseudogenic. Along with the 666-subject first cohort, a separate validation cohort of over 90 different subjects was used. To predict cytomegalovirus infection status, the study combined high-throughput TCR immunosequencing, statistical association of individual TCRs with disease status, and machine learning. A later genetic analysis used genome-wide SNP genotypes for about 65% of the roughly 670 donors, treating that subset as a discovery cohort. Of the roughly 390 genotyped donors, 75% to 85% were placed in the genetic ancestry cluster associated with self-reported Caucasian donors. Typing coverage differed by locus: A, B, C, DRB1 and DQB1 were typed in about 620-640 donors, DQA1 in 522, DPA1 in roughly 590, and DPB1 in 450 to 480. All discovery cohort repertoires had been generated using a single sequencing platform. An early release covering about 600 HLA-typed donors comprised around 300 gigabases of sequencing data and roughly 85 million unique TCR sequences. The aim of the study was to test whether cataloging public T cell receptors could identify signatures of past pathogen exposure.

The cohort comprised 550 to 700 healthy bone marrow donors. At the time of sampling, all cohort members were nominally healthy, though unrecorded immune exposures were likely present. The donor tested CMV seropositive and was one of the 289 seropositive cohort members. Every donor gave a peripheral blood sample, and the peripheral blood mononuclear cells from that sample were used for TCR beta sequencing. Genomic DNA was extracted from the blood cell samples with the Qiagen DNeasy Blood Extraction Kit. Library creation used the immunoSEQ multiplex PCR assay. For the multiplex PCR, a mixture combining 60 forward primers for TCR Vbeta segments and 13 reverse primers for TCR Jbeta segments was used. A multiplex PCR assay on genomic DNA amplified the CDR3 region of rearranged TCR beta genes. The Illumina HiSeq System was used to sequence the amplified TCR beta libraries as 87-base-pair reads. The authors' pipeline ran thus. In a later analysis, approximately 74 million unique TCR beta chains were counted across the approximately 620 repertoires, and roughly 11 million of these chains were shared by at least two donors. To remove PCR and sequencing errors, raw reads were error-corrected and collapsed into unique sequences using a nearest-neighbor algorithm that merged closely related sequences. CDR3 sequences were aligned to IMGT reference sequences to assign V, D and J gene segments. For a sequence to be retained, a match of at least six nucleotides was required to both a V gene segment and a J gene segment. A rearrangement was called productive if the CDR3 had no stop codons and remained in frame with V and J, and every other rearrangement was called non-productive. Following IMGT convention, CDR3 was defined as the stretch from the second conserved V-encoded cysteine to the conserved J-encoded phenylalanine. The earlier analysis of about 530 of the donors excluded any sequence lacking an unambiguous match to a single V gene segment. In an earlier analysis of approximately 560 of the donors, a V segment was called functional when productive rearrangements were above 56.7%, and segregating when the standard deviation between donors exceeded 5%. A statistical classification framework was built to diagnose cytomegalovirus status from the catalog of TCR beta chain sequences. A later analysis assigned V and J genes by comparing TCR nucleotide sequences with IMGT/GENE-DB human TR gene sequences. In a later analysis, CDR3 sequences and most-parsimonious VDJ recombination scenarios were assigned using the TCRdist pipeline. In a later analysis, each TCR beta chain was defined by its CDR3 amino acid sequence together with its V-gene family, and reads without a unique V-gene family were excluded. In a later analysis, some 600 highly shared, low-generation-probability nucleotide sequences were removed to address suspected cross-contamination and a sequencing artifact. In a later analysis, a clonal expansion index for each public chain was calculated from normalized within-repertoire ranks of inferred template counts. Generation probabilities in a later analysis came from a VDJ recombination model fitted to out-of-frame rearrangements, and those results were checked against IGoR. A later analysis scored TCR-TCR, TCR-HLA and TCR-CMV co-occurrence with hypergeometric tests, applying a repertoire-size bias correction to TCR pairs. A later analysis estimated false discovery rates by permuting HLA or CMV assignments 20 times. In a later analysis, co-occurring TCRs were grouped using DBSCAN, with TCRdist sequence similarity added in when clustering inside HLA-allele-positive subsets. Co-occurrence clustering excluded repertoires with fewer than 30,000 or more than 120,000 public chains, plus five with anomalous nucleotide sharing. TCRdb limited this immuneACCESS table to in-frame rearrangements with V and J called. A share of clones is missing; checked studies link under half to unresolved V genes, and the rest is unexplained. Clone size and V and J calls were adopted from that table, with D and trimming inferred from the DNA. Recorded for this sample are 29,000 or so clones; 50% to 75% of them occurred a single time. The ten largest clones take up roughly two fifths of the sample.

Results and caveats for the whole study, not just this receptor: Three of the identified cytomegalovirus-associated TCR beta chains were confirmed in vitro to be specific for cytomegalovirus antigens. In an earlier analysis of more than 450 of the donors, most TCR beta V segments were observed in productive rearrangements about 87% or about 30% of the time, broadly matching IMGT annotations. A further reported finding was that TCR beta sequences accurately predicted the HLA-A and HLA-B alleles for most subjects in the first cohort. For the cohort, immune exposure information was limited to CMV serostatus. In this cohort, only TCR beta chains were sequenced, and detectable features were limited by the absence of alpha or paired-chain data. Strong co-occurrence of HLA alleles, especially DR and DQ, made assigning TCR associations to individual alleles difficult. Most TCR sequences were seen in very few donors, while some public TCRs were found in many individuals. The study gave a list of about 150 TCR beta chains associated with cytomegalovirus. Specific HLA alleles were associated with 15,000 to 20,000 TCR beta sequences at a false discovery rate of 0.05 in a later analysis. In a later analysis, HLA-associated TCR beta chains were found to be more clonally expanded and to have lower generation probabilities than equally common non-associated chains. Because the 87-base-pair reads could not distinguish some IMGT-functional V segments, including TRBV6-2 and TRBV6-3, those segments were excluded. According to the authors, the approach could potentially be generalized to other disease states and immunological phenotypes. A later analysis found that most CMV-associated TCR beta chains appeared HLA-restricted, with HLA associations seemingly driven largely by CMV exposure. The classifier was reported to diagnose cytomegalovirus status with high specificity and sensitivity in both the original and validation cohorts. HLA typing was unavailable for some donors at each locus, so association tests used only the typed subset. V-gene and J-gene trimming of TCR beta chains was associated with a missense DCLRE1C variant in a later genetic analysis, and the association was replicated in an independent cohort. Correlated functional status among segregating V segments might reflect linkage disequilibrium, but an unknown experimental factor could not be ruled out. A later analysis found that TCR association rates varied across HLA loci, with DRB1 alleles showing the most associated TCRs and HLA-C alleles the fewest. In a later genetic analysis, fewer N-insertions in productive TCRs were reported among donors in an Asian-associated ancestry cluster than the roughly 640-donor mean. A group of highly shared sequence variants was considered likely to be a technical artifact of the sequencing pipeline. Presence/absence analyses assumed roughly uniform sequencing depth across donors, an assumption that may not hold. Seventeen rarely observed V segments, including chromosome 9 orphons, were excluded from the earlier analysis of about 610 of the donors because counts were too low. Several of the top co-occurrence clusters appeared to be linked to parvovirus B19, influenza, CMV and Epstein-Barr virus, according to a later analysis.

The sequence joins TRBV5-4 to TRBJ1-4, with 7 junctional bases fitting TRBD1. This clonotype was sampled from a male donor in good health and CMV-seropositive. Sequencing was carried out using PBMCs. The nucleotide sequence reads as follows: TGTGCCAGCAGCTTCGGGACAGCTAATGAAAAACTGTTTTTT. Its protein is CASSFGTANEKLFF.